What follows describes a single TCR beta chain. Antigen: not known. The record originates from a study of T cell responses to AZD1222 COVID-19 vaccine. Study-wide results and limits: Spike-specific TCR breadth and depth both grew after two AZD1222 doses. Repertoires in all cases were sampled only once the peak T cell response had passed.

Clones were read by immunoSEQ multiplex PCR, and TCRdb kept only the in-frame ones, dropping some. The repertoire holds some 120,000 clones, with 88% as singletons. V shed 2 bases and J shed 4 bases, with 11 bases lying between them. The CDR3 is made up of 15 amino acids. Germline V lookup: CDR1 KGHSH, CDR2 LQKENI. The gene calls are TRBV18 and TRBJ2-2, with D possibly TRBD1 on 5 matching bases. This TCR derives from an adult in good health. The specimen comprised peripheral blood, sampled on day 0 of AZD1222 vaccination. The CDR3 coding sequence is TGTGCCAGCTCACCATCCTACAGGAGCACCGGGGAGCTGTTTTTT. It encodes CASSPSYRSTGELFF.